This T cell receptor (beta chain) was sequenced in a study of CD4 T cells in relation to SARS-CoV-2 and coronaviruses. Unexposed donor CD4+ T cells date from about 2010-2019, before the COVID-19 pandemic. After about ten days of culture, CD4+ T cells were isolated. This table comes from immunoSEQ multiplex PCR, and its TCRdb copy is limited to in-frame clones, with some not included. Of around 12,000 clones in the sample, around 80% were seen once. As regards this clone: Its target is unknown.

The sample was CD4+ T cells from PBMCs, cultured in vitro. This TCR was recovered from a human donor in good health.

This chain's CDR3 is CASSQHLAGVGETQYF. DNA for the CDR3: TGTGCCAGCAGCCAACACCTAGCGGGAGTTGGAGAGACCCAGTACTTC. The V call is TRBV3-1 (or the pseudogene TRBV3-2), the J call TRBJ2-5, with TRBD2 matching 10 bases. Trimming cost V 2 bases and J 4 bases; bases outside gene matches: 7. The CDR3 has 16 residues. The germline V gene encodes CDR1 LGHDT and CDR2 YNNKEL (reference sequence).